The following is a TCR beta chain sequence with its context. This entry is derived from a study of OX40 agonist ivuxolimab in advanced cancers. Collection of blood occurred at baseline, at cycle 4 day 1, and at cycle 7 day 1. V was shortened by 8 bases and J by 7 bases, with 9 bases between the two germline ends. This CDR3 spans 11 amino acids. Germline-derived CDR1 and CDR2 are SEHNR and FQNEAQ (reference sequence). TCRdb's copy holds only in-frame clones and misses some; the assay was immunoSEQ multiplex PCR. Of about 100,000 clones listed, 90% are singletons. The sample here was CD4+ or CD8+ T cells sorted from blood, taken in a trial of the OX40 agonist ivuxolimab. The origin of this receptor is an adult with an advanced solid tumor such as melanoma, head and neck, liver or kidney cancer. The chain employs TRBV7-9 and TRBJ2-1; D may match TRBD1 or TRBD2 (7 bases each). CDR3 DNA: TGTGCCAGCCAGGGGGGGAATGAGCAGTTCTTC. This translates into CASQGGNEQFF.